The clone carrying this TCR beta chain showed up many times. Its antigen is unidentified. CDR3 length: 14 amino acids. Germline values: CDR1 SGHRS, CDR2 YFSETQ. The ends were cut back, 4 bases at V and 10 bases at J, with 20 bases in the middle. The data are from a study of T-cell memory formation after mild COVID-19. The study, taken as a whole, reports: Clones that contracted clustered mainly in CM and EM if CD4+ and in EMRA if CD8+.

TCRdb reprocessed the 5' RACE reads with MiXCR, giving one entry per CDR3 protein. The sample holds fewer than 450,000 distinct CDR3 sequences, more than 20% seen once. V usage is TRBV5-1 and J usage is TRBJ2-5; possible D gene TRBD2, 5 bases. The clonotype was recovered from an adult woman who had mild COVID-19 (a few samples of this study predate the infection). Cell type and time point are not known. The specimen sequenced was PBMCs or a T cell subset sorted from them (not recorded which). The CDR3 reads CASSPSQVREGQYF. CDR3 nucleotides: TGCGCCAGCAGCCCCAGCCAGGTGAGAGAGGGCCAGTACTTC. The full variable domain, completed using reference TRBV5-1 and TRBJ2-5, is KAGVTQTPRYLIKTRGQQVTLSCSPISGHRSVSWYQQTPGQGLQFLFEYFSETQRNKGNFPGRFSGRQFSNSRSEMNVSTLELGDSALYLCASSPSQVREGQYFGPGTRLLVL.